The table lists the clone carrying this TCR beta chain with a few counts. Antigen: not known. The data originate from a study of T cell responses to AZD1222 COVID-19 vaccine. The repertoire was sequenced with immunoSEQ multiplex PCR; TCRdb's copy has only in-frame clones and lacks some. Here the sample spans about 150,000 clones, about 88% being singletons. CDR3 size: 17 residues. The V and J ends lost 3 bases and 1 base respectively, with 13 bases between them. The germline gives CDR1 MDHEN, CDR2 SYDVKM. The study, taken as a whole, reports: Most donors were white British and more were female, and clonal diversity was possibly underestimated.

The chain links TRBV28 to TRBJ1-6; perhaps TRBD1 as D (5 bases). The receptor's source is an adult in good health. The sequencing here drew on peripheral blood, taken on day 0 of AZD1222 vaccination. This chain's CDR3 is CASSLGQGWSYNSPLHF. The CDR3 DNA sequence: TGTGCCAGCAGTTTGGGGCAGGGATGGTCCTATAATTCACCCCTCCACTTT. Using reference TRBV28 and TRBJ1-6 for the parts outside the CDR3, the full variable domain is DVKVTQSSRYLVKRTGEKVFLECVQDMDHENMFWYRQDPGLGLRLIYFSYDVKMKEKGDIPEGYSVSREKKERFSLILESASTNQTSMYLCASSLGQGWSYNSPLHFGNGTRLTVT.